This TCR beta chain is drawn from a study of PD-1 blockade in classical Hodgkin lymphoma. Study details: With a 2-week interval, patients received intravenous nivolumab at 3 mg/kg.

The V end lost 5 bases, the J end lost 4 bases, and 14 bases lay between the germline ends. Germline CDR1 reads SGHTA; CDR2 reads FQGNSA. The CDR3 contains 14 residues. Clones were sequenced by immunoSEQ multiplex PCR, and TCRdb holds only the in-frame ones, with some missing. The sample yields some 20,000 clones, 71% seen once. Patients all relapsed after autologous stem cell transplantation, and there was variation in brentuximab vedotin exposure. The chain is built from TRBV7-2 and TRBJ2-5; D gene ambiguous. The material was peripheral blood mononuclear cells (PBMCs), obtained at baseline. This receptor was obtained from a human donor with classical Hodgkin lymphoma. CDR3 in DNA: TGTGCCAGCAGCACTGCGTCATGGGGAGAGACCCAGTACTTC. Its protein is CASSTASWGETQYF.